The 29 T cell receptor beta chains presented below share a single source sample, sequenced in a study of blood T cell repertoires in COVID-19. TCRdb keeps only in-frame clones here, not all; method: immunoSEQ multiplex PCR. The sample includes 200,000 to 300,000 clones, 75% to 90% of them seen just once. The sequenced sample was peripheral blood. The receptors shown here come from a woman under 40 who had recovered from COVID-19.

There are a few counts of this clone. This rearrangement joins TRBV6-2 or TRBV6-3 to TRBJ1-6; 8 bases agree with TRBD1. Germline CDR1 and CDR2: MNHEY and SVGEGT. The CDR3 consists of 17 residues. V trimming: 4 bases; J trimming: 8 bases; junction bases outside the gene matches: 13. CDR3 nucleotides: TGTGCCAGCAGTTTAGTTCATGCCGGGACAGGATATTCACCCCTCCACTTT. It yields the protein CASSLVHAGTGYSPLHF.

The V gene is TRBV2, the J gene TRBJ2-3, with D maybe TRBD1 (6 bases). Germline CDR1 reads SNHLY; CDR2 reads FYNNEI. Trimming stripped 7 bases from V and 2 bases from J, with 19 bases between. This CDR3 is 16 amino acids long. In DNA, the CDR3 is TGTGCCAGCACCCCGGAGTTGGGGGCAATCACAGATACGCAGTATTTT. Its protein is CASTPELGAITDTQYF.

The chain uses TRBV9 and TRBJ2-7; TRBD1 matches at 7 bases. This CDR3 comprises 18 residues. V shed 3 bases, J shed 3 bases, and the junction held 18 bases outside the gene matches. From germline, CDR1 is SGDLS and CDR2 YYNGEE. Here the CDR3 DNA reads TGTGCCAGCAGCGCGGAGACAGGGTTGGCATCGTGGGGCTACGAGCAGTACTTC. The encoded protein is CASSAETGLASWGYEQYF.

This chain connects TRBV9 to TRBJ2-3, with D possibly TRBD2 on 6 matching bases. V lost 4 bases to trimming and J lost 2 bases, with 14 bases between them. The CDR3 runs to 15 residues. Germline V gene lookup returns CDR1 SGDLS and CDR2 YYNGEE. CDR3 residues: CASSRTGLSTDTQYF. DNA for the CDR3: TGTGCCAGCAGCCGGACGGGACTCTCCACAGATACGCAGTATTTT.

The CDR3 loop reads CASSPGTANQPQHF. The CDR3 DNA reads as TGCGCCAGCAGCCCGGGGACAGCGAATCAGCCCCAGCATTTT. The genes are TRBV5-1 and TRBJ1-5, with TRBD1 matching over 7 bases. This CDR3 comprises 14 residues. CDR1 and CDR2 from the germline V gene are SGHRS and YFSETQ. The V segment lost 4 bases and the J segment 4 bases; nucleotides outside the gene matches: 5.

The chain is built from TRBV18 and TRBJ2-3; TRBD1 agrees at 8 bases. The trim removed 3 bases at V and 1 base at J, leaving 3 bases unmatched. The CDR3 has 15 amino acids. Germline CDR1 is KGHSH and CDR2 is LQKENI. The CDR3 protein is CASSPLQGGTDTQYF. Here the CDR3 DNA reads TGTGCCAGCTCACCGTTACAGGGGGGCACAGATACGCAGTATTTT.

The chain carries TRBV3-1 (or the pseudogene TRBV3-2) and TRBJ1-2; 7 positions agree with TRBD1. CDR1 is LGHDT, CDR2 YNNKEL, per germline (reference sequence). Losses at the gene ends were 4 bases for V and 0 bases for J; bases not matched to a gene: 5. The CDR3 extends over 15 amino acids. The CDR3 protein is CASSRAQGANYGYTF. The CDR3 nucleotides read TGTGCCAGCAGCCGAGCCCAGGGGGCTAACTATGGCTACACCTTC.

The chain recombines TRBV3-1 (or the pseudogene TRBV3-2) with TRBJ2-2; D is ambiguous. CDR1 is LGHDT and CDR2 is YNNKEL in the germline V gene (reference sequence). The CDR3 covers 18 residues. The germline V and J ends were trimmed by 1 base and 0 bases, with 15 bases remaining between them. The CDR3 DNA follows: TGTGCCAGCAGCCAAGGGTTTGCGCTCACCGCGAACACCGGGGAGCTGTTTTTT. Its protein is CASSQGFALTANTGELFF.

The rearrangement joins TRBV2 to TRBJ1-2, with D possibly being TRBD1 (6 bases). The CDR3 is 13 amino acids. V was pared by 5 bases and J by 7 bases, with 14 bases between. CDR1 and CDR2 (germline): SNHLY, FYNNEI. CDR3 coding DNA: TGTGCCAGCAGTTTACAGGGAGAGGGTGGCTACACCTTC. Its translation is CASSLQGEGGYTF.

The gene calls are TRBV28 and TRBJ2-7; no definite D call. V was trimmed by 5 bases and J by 4 bases, leaving 3 bases between them. Per the germline V gene, CDR1 is MDHEN and CDR2 is SYDVKM. The CDR3 runs 10 residues. CDR3 nucleotide sequence: TGTGCCAGCAGTCAATACGAGCAGTACTTC. Its translation is CASSQYEQYF.

The genes are TRBV10-3 and TRBJ2-5; 10 nucleotides agree with TRBD2. V was pared by 0 bases and J by 3 bases, with 4 bases of the junction left unmatched. The CDR3 has 16 amino acids. The germline CDR1 and CDR2 sequences are ENHRY and SYGVKD. CDR3 sequence reads: CAISESASGGKETQYF. The CDR3 bases are TGTGCCATCAGTGAGTCGGCTAGCGGGGGTAAAGAGACCCAGTACTTC.

The chain links TRBV14 to TRBJ2-7, with D perhaps TRBD1 (5 bases). CDR1 is SGHDN and CDR2 is FVKESK in the germline V gene. Trimming removed 3 bases from V and 4 bases from J, with 13 bases in between. The CDR3 spans 14 residues. CDR3 in amino acids: CASSHGQGWYEQYF. The CDR3 DNA sequence: TGTGCCAGCAGCCACGGGCAGGGCTGGTACGAGCAGTACTTC.

J is TRBJ2-4 and V is TRBV7-9; 10 positions agree with TRBD2. Per the germline V gene, CDR1 is SEHNR and CDR2 is FQNEAQ (reference sequence). The CDR3 length is 19 residues. V shed 4 bases and J 6 bases; nucleotides not matched to a gene: 18. The CDR3 spells CASSSEEIRAGGRLNIQYF. In DNA form, the CDR3 reads TGTGCCAGCAGCTCTGAAGAAATCAGAGCGGGGGGGAGATTAAACATTCAGTACTTC.

The rearrangement links TRBV4-2 to TRBJ2-2, with D possibly matching TRBD2 (6 bases). V shed 4 bases and J shed 3 bases, with 9 bases lying between them. Germline assignment: CDR1 LGHNA and CDR2 YNFKEQ. The CDR3 sequence is 14 residues long. The CDR3 region has the DNA TGTGCCAGCAGCCGGGCGGGATACACCGGGGAGCTGTTTTTT. It translates to CASSRAGYTGELFF.

The CDR3 region has the DNA TGCGCCAGCAGCCAAGGTCCGACAACGGTCAACTATGGCTACACCTTC. This gives the protein CASSQGPTTVNYGYTF. V gene TRBV4-1 combines with J gene TRBJ1-2; D ambiguous. The CDR3 loop spans 16 amino acids. Looked up from germline, CDR1 is MGHRA and CDR2 is YSYEKL. Trimming pared 1 base from V and 2 bases from J, leaving 14 bases between.

The CDR3 is CASKDRGLDTGELFF. The CDR3 DNA reads TGTGCCAGCAAGGACAGGGGGCTTGACACCGGGGAGCTGTTTTTT. The chain carries TRBV10-3 and TRBJ2-2; TRBD1 agrees at 11 bases. Germline-derived CDR1 and CDR2 are ENHRY and SYGVKD. The CDR3 contains 15 residues. After removal of 10 bases from V and 3 bases from J, the junction contained 7 bases not matched to a gene.

V usage is TRBV7-2 and J usage is TRBJ1-4, with 8 bases aligning to TRBD1. The germline V gene has CDR1 SGHTA and CDR2 FQGNSA. The CDR3 spans 16 residues. V lost 1 base, J lost 5 bases, and 6 bases stayed unmatched. CDR3 residues: CASSLGGRTGNEKLFF. The CDR3 coding sequence is TGTGCCAGCAGCTTAGGTGGGAGGACAGGGAATGAAAAACTGTTTTTT.

J is TRBJ1-5 and V is TRBV6-2 or TRBV6-3, with D uncertain. The CDR3 consists of 16 residues. Germline-derived CDR1 and CDR2 are MNHEY and SVGEGT. V lost 5 bases and J 11 bases, leaving 25 bases between the germline ends. CDR3 DNA sequence: TGTGCCAGCAGTCCCCGCGTGGGCCCCGCCATCGTTTCCCAGCATTTT. Residues: CASSPRVGPAIVSQHF.

The rearrangement joins TRBV5-1 to TRBJ2-1, with 11 bases aligning to TRBD1. Trimming took 4 bases from V and 6 from J; bases not matched to a gene: 9. The CDR3 consists of 16 residues. Germline assignment: CDR1 SGHRS and CDR2 YFSETQ. CDR3 DNA sequence: TGCGCCAGCAGCCTAAGGACAGGGGGCGCTTCCAATGAGCAGTTCTTC. Amino acid sequence: CASSLRTGGASNEQFF. Complete variable domain (other parts from reference TRBV5-1 and TRBJ2-1): KAGVTQTPRYLIKTRGQQVTLSCSPISGHRSVSWYQQTPGQGLQFLFEYFSETQRNKGNFPGRFSGRQFSNSRSEMNVSTLELGDSALYLCASSLRTGGASNEQFFGPGTRLTVL.

CDR3: CASSSTDTQPQHF. CDR3 sequence (DNA): TGTGCCAGCAGTAGTACAGACACTCAGCCCCAGCATTTT. The chain links TRBV6-5 to TRBJ1-5; D not resolved. The germline V gene encodes CDR1 MNHEY and CDR2 SVGAGI. Trimming left V 5 bases short and J 6 bases short, with 11 bases between. The CDR3 length is 13 residues.

This chain links TRBV27 with TRBJ2-7; D is possibly TRBD1 (7 bases). Germline V gene lookup returns CDR1 MNHEY and CDR2 SMNVEV (reference sequence). Trimming left V 6 bases short and J 2 bases short, with 20 bases between. The CDR3 length is 16 residues. The CDR3 DNA reads as TGTGCCAGCAGAAAAGGAGGGCGGGACAGCACCTACGAGCAGTACTTC. Protein product: CASRKGGRDSTYEQYF.

The rearrangement links TRBV19 to TRBJ1-2, with D possibly matching TRBD1 (5 bases). This CDR3 is 15 amino acids long. V lost 1 base and J 6 bases, leaving 15 bases between the germline ends. The germline V gene has CDR1 LNHDA and CDR2 SQIVND (reference sequence). CDR3 region: CASSIVFKGYHGYTF. The CDR3 DNA follows: TGTGCCAGTAGTATAGTTTTCAAGGGGTACCATGGCTACACCTTC.

The chain is built from TRBV9 and TRBJ2-7; TRBD1 is a possible D gene (6 bases). The CDR3 has 14 residues. Trimming removed 1 base at V and 0 bases at J, with 8 bases between. Germline values: CDR1 SGDLS, CDR2 YYNGEE. CDR3: CASSVRGSSYEQYF. The CDR3 nucleotides are TGTGCCAGCAGCGTAAGGGGGAGCTCCTACGAGCAGTACTTC.

This chain connects TRBV28 to TRBJ2-7; 7 nucleotides match TRBD2. J was trimmed by 2 bases and V by 6 bases; bases with no gene match: 10. The CDR3 runs to 15 residues. Germline V gene lookup returns CDR1 MDHEN and CDR2 SYDVKM. The CDR3 spells CASSQLGGLPYEQYF. DNA of the CDR3: TGTGCCAGCAGCCAACTGGGGGGGTTGCCCTACGAGCAGTACTTC. The variable domain in full, completed from reference TRBV28 and TRBJ2-7, reads DVKVTQSSRYLVKRTGEKVFLECVQDMDHENMFWYRQDPGLGLRLIYFSYDVKMKEKGDIPEGYSVSREKKERFSLILESASTNQTSMYLCASSQLGGLPYEQYFGPGTRLTVT.

This rearrangement joins TRBV12-5 to TRBJ1-5; 12 bases align to TRBD1. With V trimmed by 0 bases and J by 0 bases, 9 bases remained unmatched. The CDR3 length is 20 residues. Germline-derived CDR1 and CDR2 are LGHNT and FRNRAP. DNA for the CDR3: TGTGCTAGTGGTTTGGTACAGGGACAGGGGGCAGGGTATAGCAATCAGCCCCAGCATTTT. It translates to CASGLVQGQGAGYSNQPQHF.

The V call is TRBV5-1, the J call TRBJ2-5; 8 nucleotides agree with TRBD2. The CDR3 has 15 amino acids. V was clipped by 3 bases and J by 5 bases; unmatched bases: 9. Germline CDR1 reads SGHRS; CDR2 reads YFSETQ. This CDR3 reads CASSSGPGGLETQYF. The CDR3 DNA is TGCGCCAGCAGCTCCGGTCCGGGGGGGCTTGAGACCCAGTACTTC.

This sequence joins TRBV24-1 and TRBJ2-1; 8 bases are shared with TRBD1. CDR3 size: 17 residues. V lost 3 bases, J lost 4 bases, and 10 bases stayed unmatched. The germline CDR1 and CDR2 sequences are KGHDR and SFDVKD. The chain's CDR3 is CATSDATGTGIYNEQFF. The CDR3 bases are TGTGCCACCAGTGATGCCACCGGGACAGGTATTTACAATGAGCAGTTCTTC.

The rearrangement uses TRBV30 and TRBJ1-2, with a tentative D call TRBD1 (6 bases). Germline loops: CDR1 GTSNPN, CDR2 SVGIG (reference sequence). The CDR3 sequence is 13 residues long. V was shortened by 1 base and J by 4 bases, with 10 bases between the two germline ends. This chain's CDR3 is CAWSASGAYGYTF. DNA for the CDR3: TGTGCCTGGAGTGCGTCAGGGGCCTATGGCTACACCTTC.

J is TRBJ2-7 and V is TRBV10-1; tentatively, D is TRBD2 (5 bases). V lost 2 bases and J lost 3, with 14 bases in between. This CDR3 contains 15 residues. Germline lookup yields CDR1 WNHNN and CDR2 SYGVQD (reference sequence). The CDR3 coding sequence is TGCGCCAGCAGTGAGCGGCGGGTTGGCCTCTACGAGCAGTACTTC. This encodes CASSERRVGLYEQYF.